Described below is a single TCR beta chain sequence and its context. About 33,000 T cell genomes (about 0.2 ug DNA) went into each sorted-subset replicate. Sequenced by immunoSEQ multiplex PCR; TCRdb stores in-frame clones only, minus some. The sample consists of about 2.3 million clones, approximately 90% of them appearing once. Germline values: CDR1 SGHRS, CDR2 YFSETQ. The CDR3 contains 14 residues. With V trimmed by 4 bases and J by 5 bases, 5 bases remained unmatched. These data belong to a study of shared clonotypes between healthy human individuals. V usage is TRBV5-1 and J usage is TRBJ2-1; 8 bases map to TRBD2. The sample taken for sequencing was naive CD4+ T cells from PBMCs. Subset: CD45RA+ positively selected. This TCR was recovered from a man younger than 35 in good health. Some clones in this sample may be carry-over from other donors' samples. CDR3 nucleotides: TGCGCCAGCAGCCGAGCGGGGGCCAACAATGAGCAGTTCTTC. Its translation: CASSRAGANNEQFF.